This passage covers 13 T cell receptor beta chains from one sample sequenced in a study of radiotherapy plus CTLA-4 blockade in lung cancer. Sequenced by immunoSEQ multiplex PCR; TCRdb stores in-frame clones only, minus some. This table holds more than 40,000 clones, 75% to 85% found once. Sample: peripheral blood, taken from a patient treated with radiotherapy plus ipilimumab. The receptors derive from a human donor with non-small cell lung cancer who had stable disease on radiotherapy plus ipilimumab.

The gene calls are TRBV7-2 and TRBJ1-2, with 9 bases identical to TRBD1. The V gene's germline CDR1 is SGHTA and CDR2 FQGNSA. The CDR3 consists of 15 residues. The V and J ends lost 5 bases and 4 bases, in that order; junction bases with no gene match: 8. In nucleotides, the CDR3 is TGTGCCAGCAGCCCCCAGGGACAGGGTATCTATGGCTACACCTTC. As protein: CASSPQGQGIYGYTF.

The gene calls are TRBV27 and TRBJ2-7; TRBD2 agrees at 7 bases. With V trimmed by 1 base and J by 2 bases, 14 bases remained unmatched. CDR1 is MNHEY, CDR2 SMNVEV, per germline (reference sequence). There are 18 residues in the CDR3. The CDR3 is CASSLLGGEGLSPYEQYF. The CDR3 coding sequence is TGTGCCAGCAGTTTATTGGGCGGGGAGGGATTAAGTCCCTACGAGCAGTACTTC.

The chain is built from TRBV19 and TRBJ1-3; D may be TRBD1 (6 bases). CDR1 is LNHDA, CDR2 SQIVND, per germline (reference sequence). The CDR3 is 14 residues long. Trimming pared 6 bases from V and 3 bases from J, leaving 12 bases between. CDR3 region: CASSLTGDGNTIYF. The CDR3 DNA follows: TGTGCCAGTAGCCTGACAGGAGATGGAAACACCATATATTTT.

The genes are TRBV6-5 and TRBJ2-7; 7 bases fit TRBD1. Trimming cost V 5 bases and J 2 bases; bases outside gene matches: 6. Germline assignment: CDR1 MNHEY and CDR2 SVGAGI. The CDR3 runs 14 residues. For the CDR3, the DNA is TGTGCCAGCAGTATACCAGGGGGTCCCTACGAGCAGTACTTC. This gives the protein CASSIPGGPYEQYF.

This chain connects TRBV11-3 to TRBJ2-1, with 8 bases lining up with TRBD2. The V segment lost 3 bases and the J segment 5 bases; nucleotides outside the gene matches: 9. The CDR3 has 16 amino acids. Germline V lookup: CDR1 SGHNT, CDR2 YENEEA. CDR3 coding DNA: TGTGCCAGCAGCTTTGAAGCGGGAGAGGGGAACAATGAGCAGTTCTTC. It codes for CASSFEAGEGNNEQFF.

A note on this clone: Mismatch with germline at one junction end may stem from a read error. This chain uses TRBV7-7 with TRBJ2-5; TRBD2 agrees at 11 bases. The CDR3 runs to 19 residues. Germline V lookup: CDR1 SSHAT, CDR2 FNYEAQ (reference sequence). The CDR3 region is CASSLAPLLAGVEEETQYF. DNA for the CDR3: TGTGCTAGCAGCTTAGCGCCACTACTAGCGGGAGTTGAAGAAGAGACCCAGTACTTC.

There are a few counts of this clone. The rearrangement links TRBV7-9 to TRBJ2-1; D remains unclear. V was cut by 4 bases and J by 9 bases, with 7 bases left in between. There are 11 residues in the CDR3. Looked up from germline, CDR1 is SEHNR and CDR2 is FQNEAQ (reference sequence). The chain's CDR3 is CASSYSSEQFF. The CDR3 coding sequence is TGTGCCAGCAGCTATAGCAGTGAGCAGTTCTTC.

The chain's CDR3 is CATSGRATNEQFF. The CDR3, as DNA: TGTGCCACCAGCGGGAGGGCCACGAATGAGCAGTTCTTC. This rearrangement joins TRBV19 to TRBJ2-1; TRBD2 agrees at 10 bases. The germline V gene has CDR1 LNHDA and CDR2 SQIVND (reference sequence). The CDR3 covers 13 residues. J gave up 7 bases and V 10 bases, and 7 bases lay outside the gene matches.

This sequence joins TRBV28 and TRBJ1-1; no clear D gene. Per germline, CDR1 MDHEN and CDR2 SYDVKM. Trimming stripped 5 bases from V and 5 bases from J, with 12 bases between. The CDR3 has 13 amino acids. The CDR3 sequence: CASSQQQITEAFF. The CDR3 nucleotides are TGTGCCAGCAGTCAACAACAGATAACTGAAGCTTTCTTT.

The CDR3 loop is CASSLAVTSYEQYF. CDR3 DNA sequence: TGCGCCAGCAGCTTGGCGGTCACCTCCTACGAGCAGTACTTC. V gene TRBV5-1 combines with J gene TRBJ2-7; D is unresolved. The CDR3 spans 14 residues. The germline V and J ends were trimmed by 0 bases and 0 bases, with 7 bases remaining between them. Germline CDR1 reads SGHRS; CDR2 reads YFSETQ.

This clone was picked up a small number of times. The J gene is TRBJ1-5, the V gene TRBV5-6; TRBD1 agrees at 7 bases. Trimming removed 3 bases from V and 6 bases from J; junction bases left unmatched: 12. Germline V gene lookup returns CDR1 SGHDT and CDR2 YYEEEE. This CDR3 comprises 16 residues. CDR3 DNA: TGTGCCAGCAGCTCCCTCGCCGGGACAGTGAGTCAGCCCCAGCATTTT. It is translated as CASSSLAGTVSQPQHF.

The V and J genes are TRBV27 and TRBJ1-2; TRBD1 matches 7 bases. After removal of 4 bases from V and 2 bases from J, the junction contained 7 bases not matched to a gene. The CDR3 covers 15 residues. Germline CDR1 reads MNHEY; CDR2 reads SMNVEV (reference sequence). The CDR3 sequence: CASSSLTGLNYGYTF. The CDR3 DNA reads TGTGCCAGCAGTTCCCTGACAGGGCTCAACTATGGCTACACCTTC.

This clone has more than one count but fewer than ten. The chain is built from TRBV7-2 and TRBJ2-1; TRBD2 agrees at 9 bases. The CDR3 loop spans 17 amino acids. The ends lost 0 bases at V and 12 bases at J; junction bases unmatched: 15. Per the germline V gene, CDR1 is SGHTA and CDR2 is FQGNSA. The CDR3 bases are TGTGCCAGCAGCTTAGCTCTGGGCGGGAGGGGGGAGGTTAGGCAGTTCTTC. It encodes CASSLALGGRGEVRQFF.